Below are 9 T cell receptor beta chains sequenced from a single sample in a study of blood T cell repertoires in COVID-19. Assay used: immunoSEQ multiplex PCR; TCRdb lists only in-frame clones, some missing. The profile shows 150,000 to 200,000 clones, over 80% of them singletons. Sequences were obtained from PBMCs or T cells enriched from blood (not recorded which). Receptor source: a man aged 65 to 85 who had been exposed to COVID-19.

The CDR3 region has the DNA TGCGCCAGCAGCAGGGGTTCCGGGGAGCTGTTTTTT. Amino acids: CASSRGSGELFF. The chain joins TRBV4-1 to TRBJ2-2; maybe TRBD1 (5 bases). Deletions cut 5 bases from V and 6 bases from J, with 7 bases between. Germline assignment: CDR1 MGHRA and CDR2 YSYEKL. CDR3 size: 12 residues.

The chain couples TRBV6-5 to TRBJ2-1, with D tentatively TRBD2 (6 bases). Germline V gene data show CDR1 as MNHEY and CDR2 as SVGAGI. The CDR3 loop spans 15 amino acids. Trimming pared 6 bases from V and 0 bases from J, leaving 12 bases between. In nucleotides, the CDR3 is TGTGCCAGCAGGCTTACTAGCCTCTCCTACAATGAGCAGTTCTTC. It is translated as CASRLTSLSYNEQFF.

The CDR3, as DNA: TGTGCCAGCAGCTTAGGGACTAGCGGGTTCGACAATGAGCAGTTCTTC. Protein: CASSLGTSGFDNEQFF. This chain links TRBV4-2 with TRBJ2-1, with 12 bases aligning to TRBD2. Germline CDR1 reads LGHNA; CDR2 reads YNFKEQ. The CDR3 is 16 amino acids. V dropped 5 bases and J dropped 5; count of bases not matched to a gene: 7.

This clone was observed a handful of times. The chain is built from TRBV15 and TRBJ1-4; 8 bases are shared with TRBD1. CDR3 length equals 15 residues. V shed 4 bases, J shed 4 bases, and the junction held 5 bases outside the gene matches. Germline CDR1 reads LNHNV; CDR2 reads YYDKDF (reference sequence). The CDR3 here is CATSIGQGLNEKLFF. CDR3 nucleotide sequence: TGTGCCACCAGCATAGGACAGGGTCTTAATGAAAAACTGTTTTTT.

This clone appeared a few times. The J gene is TRBJ2-7, the V gene TRBV5-6; TRBD1 might be the D (6 bases). The CDR3 is 14 residues long. Per the germline V gene, CDR1 is SGHDT and CDR2 is YYEEEE. Trimming took 4 bases from V and 2 from J, leaving 13 bases between them. The CDR3 reads CASSRWTVTYEQYF. In DNA, the CDR3 is TGTGCCAGCAGCCGATGGACAGTTACCTACGAGCAGTACTTC.

Written as DNA, the CDR3 is TGCGCCAGCAGCTGGGAGACTTACACTGAAGCTTTCTTT. This sequence encodes CASSWETYTEAFF. The J gene is TRBJ1-1, the V gene TRBV5-1; D remains unclear. This CDR3 is built from 13 residues. V was trimmed by 3 bases and J by 3 bases, leaving 9 bases between them. The germline V gene has CDR1 SGHRS and CDR2 YFSETQ.

This rearrangement joins TRBV18 to TRBJ1-1, with 12 positions matching TRBD1. The CDR3 sequence is 15 residues long. Trimming at V came to 3 bases and at J to 4 bases, leaving 3 bases not matched to a gene. Germline V gene lookup returns CDR1 KGHSH and CDR2 LQKENI. The CDR3 region has the DNA TGTGCCAGCTCACCGGGACAGGGGGCTTTCACTGAAGCTTTCTTT. This gives the protein CASSPGQGAFTEAFF.

Only one count was recorded for this clone. The rearrangement joins TRBV2 to TRBJ2-7, with 13 bases lining up with TRBD2. The CDR3 extends over 14 amino acids. Germline V CDR1 and CDR2: SNHLY, FYNNEI. With 5 bases clipped from V and 8 bases from J, the junction kept 6 bases outside the gene matches. In nucleotides, the CDR3 is TGTGCCAGCAGTCCCCGGACTAGCGGGGGCCAGCAGTACTTC. Encoded protein: CASSPRTSGGQQYF.

The rearrangement joins TRBV27 to TRBJ2-1; 9 nucleotides line up with TRBD2. Germline loops: CDR1 MNHEY, CDR2 SMNVEV (reference sequence). The CDR3 spans 15 residues. J was trimmed by 8 bases and V by 5 bases; bases with no gene match: 10. The CDR3 coding sequence is TGTGCCAGCAGTGCCCGACCTAGCGGGGTGGATGAGCAGTTCTTC. Its protein is CASSARPSGVDEQFF.